These 21 T cell receptor beta chains share one sample of origin, sequenced in a study of shared clonotypes between healthy human individuals. Produced via immunoSEQ multiplex PCR; TCRdb's table is partial and in-frame only. The sample contains a few million clones, under 95% of which appear only once. Sequencing was carried out using naive CD4+ T cells from PBMCs. The subset is: CD45RA+ positively selected. Every receptor here comes from a man aged 18-30 years in good health. Some clones in this sample may be carry-over from other donors' samples.

V is TRBV25-1 and J is TRBJ2-1, with a tentative D call TRBD2 (6 bases). Germline assignment: CDR1 MGHDK and CDR2 SYGVNS. The CDR3 spans 14 residues. With 4 bases removed from V and 6 bases from J, the gap between germline ends came to 13 bases. The CDR3 coding sequence is TGTGCCAGCAGTGCGACCCGGGACTCCAATGAGCAGTTCTTC. Translation: CASSATRDSNEQFF.

V gene TRBV30 combines with J gene TRBJ2-7; the match to TRBD1 covers 8 bases. The CDR3 contains 14 residues. The junction had 8 bases not matched to a gene; V was cut back by 3 bases and J by 4 bases. Germline V CDR1 and CDR2: GTSNPN, SVGIG (reference sequence). DNA of the CDR3: TGTGCCTGGAGCAGGGACAGGCCGGGGTACGAGCAGTACTTC. It encodes CAWSRDRPGYEQYF.

V gene TRBV5-1 combines with J gene TRBJ1-2; D gene ambiguous. Germline CDR1 and CDR2: SGHRS and YFSETQ. Trimming took 1 base from V and 4 from J, leaving 14 bases between them. CDR3 length equals 15 residues. The CDR3 region has the DNA TGCGCCAGCAGCTTGAACGCGGGGAGTGGCTATGGCTACACCTTC. Translating it yields CASSLNAGSGYGYTF.

This chain joins TRBV10-1 and TRBJ1-5, with TRBD1 matching 10 bases. This CDR3 contains 15 residues. V trimming: 6 bases; J trimming: 5 bases; junction bases outside the gene matches: 7. Germline lookup yields CDR1 WNHNN and CDR2 SYGVQD (reference sequence). The CDR3 loop reads CASRRDRGGDQPQHF. As DNA, the CDR3 is TGCGCCAGCAGGCGGGACAGGGGAGGGGATCAGCCCCAGCATTTT.

The chain recombines TRBV12-5 with TRBJ2-2, with a possible D match to TRBD1 (6 bases). Trimming cost V 6 bases and J 6 bases, with 8 bases left between them. Germline-derived CDR1 and CDR2 are LGHNT and FRNRAP. The CDR3 contains 12 residues. Here the CDR3 reads CASGTGPGELFF. CDR3 nucleotides: TGTGCTAGTGGGACAGGTCCCGGGGAGCTGTTTTTT.

This chain uses TRBV29-1 with TRBJ2-1; TRBD2 might be the D (6 bases). Deletions cut 7 bases from V and 8 bases from J, with 15 bases between. The CDR3 is 12 amino acids. CDR1 SQVTM and CDR2 ANQGSEA come from the germline V gene. This CDR3 is CSGLPGVDEQFF. The CDR3 DNA follows: TGCAGCGGACTCCCGGGAGTAGATGAGCAGTTCTTC.

J is TRBJ1-1 and V is TRBV5-1, with 9 bases fitting TRBD1. The CDR3 totals 16 residues. Germline V lookup: CDR1 SGHRS, CDR2 YFSETQ. Trimming at V came to 0 bases and at J to 4 bases, leaving 7 bases not matched to a gene. The CDR3 DNA follows: TGCGCCAGCAGCTTGGAGGGTGGGACAGGGCCCACTGAAGCTTTCTTT. Translation gives CASSLEGGTGPTEAFF.

This rearrangement joins TRBV11-3 to TRBJ2-7; 7 nucleotides line up with TRBD1. Trimming at V came to 1 base and at J to 1 base, leaving 4 bases not matched to a gene. From germline, CDR1 is SGHNT and CDR2 YENEEA. This CDR3 is built from 15 residues. The CDR3 sequence: CASSLAGQLSYEQYF. CDR3 bases: TGTGCCAGCAGCTTAGCGGGACAGCTGTCCTACGAGCAGTACTTC.

Regarding this clone: Other DNA sequences from this sample encode an identical CDR3 as well. The chain has TRBV18 and TRBJ2-3; D gene unclear. V was shortened by 3 bases and J by 6 bases, with 7 bases between the two germline ends. The length of the CDR3 is 12 residues. From germline, CDR1 is KGHSH and CDR2 LQKENI. CDR3 DNA sequence: TGTGCCAGCTCACCTTTGTTGGATACGCAGTATTTT. Translation gives CASSPLLDTQYF.

Concerning this clone itself: Other DNA sequences in the sample encode the same CDR3. V gene TRBV18 combines with J gene TRBJ1-2; 9 nucleotides agree with TRBD1. Germline V CDR1 and CDR2: KGHSH, LQKENI. The V segment lost 3 bases and the J segment 2 bases; nucleotides outside the gene matches: 1. This CDR3 contains 14 residues. The CDR3 loop is CASSPGQGNYGYTF. The CDR3 nucleotides are TGTGCCAGCTCACCCGGACAGGGGAACTATGGCTACACCTTC.

This chain links TRBV5-1 with TRBJ2-5; TRBD1 matches 9 bases. V dropped 4 bases and J dropped 5; count of bases not matched to a gene: 9. The CDR3 loop spans 15 amino acids. Germline CDR1 reads SGHRS; CDR2 reads YFSETQ. The CDR3 DNA reads as TGCGCCAGCAGCCCCTCCGACAGGGGGTCGGAGACCCAGTACTTC. This gives the protein CASSPSDRGSETQYF.

The rearrangement uses TRBV5-1 and TRBJ1-1; TRBD1 is a possible D gene (5 bases). CDR1 and CDR2 from the germline V gene are SGHRS and YFSETQ. Trimming took off 4 bases at V and 2 bases at J, with 15 bases between the two ends. This CDR3 is 15 amino acids long. CDR3 sequence (DNA): TGCGCCAGCAGCCTACCCACAGGAGTTAACACTGAAGCTTTCTTT. Its translation: CASSLPTGVNTEAFF.

The J gene is TRBJ2-7, the V gene TRBV7-2; TRBD2 matches 9 bases. V lost 5 bases, J lost 5 bases, and 10 bases stayed unmatched. CDR1 is SGHTA and CDR2 is FQGNSA in the germline V gene. The CDR3 runs to 15 residues. The DNA of the CDR3 is TGTGCCAGCAGCCCTGCGGGAGGGATTTGGGACGAGCAGTACTTC. Translation: CASSPAGGIWDEQYF. The variable domain in full, completed from reference TRBV7-2 and TRBJ2-7, reads GAGVSQSPSNKVTEKGKDVELRCDPISGHTALYWYRQSLGQGLEFLIYFQGNSAPDKSGLPSDRFSAERTGGSVSTLTIQRTQQEDSAVYLCASSPAGGIWDEQYFGPGTRLTVT.

The V gene is TRBV19, the J gene TRBJ1-2; 8 bases align to TRBD1. Looked up from germline, CDR1 is LNHDA and CDR2 is SQIVND (reference sequence). This CDR3 region has 13 residues. With 2 bases clipped from V and 4 bases from J, the junction kept 0 bases outside the gene matches. The chain's CDR3 is CASSIQGAYGYTF. In DNA form, the CDR3 reads TGTGCCAGTAGTATACAGGGGGCCTATGGCTACACCTTC.

This clone was recorded once. V gene TRBV4-1 combines with J gene TRBJ1-2, with D uncertain. Germline assignment: CDR1 MGHRA and CDR2 YSYEKL. This CDR3 has 15 amino acids. With 1 base removed from V and 0 bases from J, the gap between germline ends came to 9 bases. CDR3 sequence: CASSQGGRANYGYTF. The CDR3 DNA is TGCGCCAGCAGCCAAGGCGGCAGAGCTAACTATGGCTACACCTTC.

To note about this clone: The same CDR3 also results from other DNA sequences found in this sample. The rearrangement uses TRBV7-2 and TRBJ2-7; the match to TRBD2 covers 7 bases. CDR3 size: 14 residues. Trimming at V came to 5 bases and at J to 3 bases, leaving 7 bases not matched to a gene. CDR1 is SGHTA, CDR2 FQGNSA, per germline. CDR3 nucleotide sequence: TGTGCCAGCAGCAAAGGCGGGAGAGGCTACGAGCAGTACTTC. Amino acids: CASSKGGRGYEQYF.

CDR3 nucleotides: TGTGCCAGCAGCCCCGCACGGTACGAGCAGTACTTC. Translating gives CASSPARYEQYF. The chain uses TRBV7-2 and TRBJ2-7, with unresolved D. The CDR3 has 12 residues. Trimming left V 5 bases short and J 4 bases short, with 9 bases between. Germline V lookup: CDR1 SGHTA, CDR2 FQGNSA.

This clone was counted a few times. V gene TRBV5-1 combines with J gene TRBJ2-1; tentatively, D is TRBD1 (6 bases). CDR3 length: 14 amino acids. The V end lost 1 base, the J end lost 5 bases, and 10 bases lay between the germline ends. Germline V lookup: CDR1 SGHRS, CDR2 YFSETQ. CDR3 residues: CASSLSGQDNEQFF. The DNA for the CDR3 is TGCGCCAGCAGCTTGTCGGGACAAGACAATGAGCAGTTCTTC. The full variable domain, in which reference TRBV5-1 and TRBJ2-1 provide the parts outside the CDR3, is KAGVTQTPRYLIKTRGQQVTLSCSPISGHRSVSWYQQTPGQGLQFLFEYFSETQRNKGNFPGRFSGRQFSNSRSEMNVSTLELGDSALYLCASSLSGQDNEQFFGPGTRLTVL.

V is TRBV28 and J is TRBJ2-1; 10 bases agree with TRBD2. Germline loops: CDR1 MDHEN, CDR2 SYDVKM. V lost 8 bases and J lost 5; bases outside the gene matches: 6. The CDR3 is 14 amino acids. The CDR3 loop is CASLRTSGNNEQFF. The CDR3 region has the DNA TGTGCCAGCCTCCGGACTAGCGGCAACAATGAGCAGTTCTTC.

As to this clone: The sample holds other DNA sequences that translate to the same CDR3. The rearrangement uses TRBV5-1 and TRBJ1-2; D might be TRBD1 (5 bases). Per the germline V gene, CDR1 is SGHRS and CDR2 is YFSETQ. The V end was cut by 0 bases, the J end by 2 bases, with 5 bases between. CDR3 size: 13 residues. Here the CDR3 reads CASSLDRNYGYTF. The CDR3, as DNA: TGCGCCAGCAGCTTGGACAGGAACTATGGCTACACCTTC.

Of note for this clone: Different DNA sequences within this sample yield the same CDR3. The chain's CDR3 is CASSLAGARETQYF. The CDR3 nucleotides read TGTGCCAGCAGCCTAGCGGGAGCCCGGGAGACCCAGTACTTC. This chain connects TRBV7-3 to TRBJ2-5; 10 nucleotides match TRBD2. This CDR3 has 14 residues. J lost 5 bases, V lost 5 bases, and 5 bases had no gene match. The germline V gene encodes CDR1 SGHTA and CDR2 FQGTGA.